The clone carrying this TCR beta chain occurred a few times. Its antigen is as yet unknown. Regarding time point: persistent/refractory GD, antithyroid drugs over 5 years with positive TRAb. The TCR library used RNA extracted from PBMCs. Patients met American Thyroid Association criteria for Graves' disease. For TCR beta, libraries came from iRepertoire HTBI primers and Arm-PCR of CDR3 regions. TCRdb re-called the multiplex PCR reads through MiXCR, storing one row per CDR3 protein. The data show over 300,000 distinct CDR3 sequences, with about 19% seen just once and roughly 27% held by the top ten. V lost 4 bases and J lost 0; bases outside the gene matches: 10. CDR3 length: 17 amino acids. The germline V gene encodes CDR1 SEHNR and CDR2 FQNEAQ (reference sequence). The data stem from a study of regulatory T cells in long-lasting Graves disease. Study outcomes and limitations: TCR diversity was lower in persistent Graves' patients (versus newly diagnosed ones).

The chain couples TRBV7-9 to TRBJ1-1, with TRBD1 identical over 8 bases. Sequences were derived from peripheral blood mononuclear cells (PBMCs), sampled when the disease was refractory, from a patient treated with antithyroid drugs. This receptor was taken from a female donor with Graves disease. The CDR3 reads CASSSPRQGRMNTEAFF. Here the CDR3 DNA reads TGTGCCAGCAGCTCGCCCCGACAGGGGAGGATGAACACTGAAGCTTTCTTT.